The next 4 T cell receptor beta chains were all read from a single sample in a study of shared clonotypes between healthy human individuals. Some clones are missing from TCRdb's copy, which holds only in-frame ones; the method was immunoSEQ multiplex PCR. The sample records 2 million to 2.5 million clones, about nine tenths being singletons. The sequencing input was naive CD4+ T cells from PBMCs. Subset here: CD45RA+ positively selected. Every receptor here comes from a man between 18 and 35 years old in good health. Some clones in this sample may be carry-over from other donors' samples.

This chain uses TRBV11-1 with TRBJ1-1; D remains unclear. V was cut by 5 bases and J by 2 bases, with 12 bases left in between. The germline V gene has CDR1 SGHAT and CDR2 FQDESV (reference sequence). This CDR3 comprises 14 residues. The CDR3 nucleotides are TGTGCCAGCAGCGGCCGGGCGGCTAACACTGAAGCTTTCTTT. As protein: CASSGRAANTEAFF.

The CDR3 sequence: CASSLEGGGSSYEQYF. The CDR3 nucleotides read TGCGCCAGCAGCTTGGAGGGGGGAGGGAGCTCCTACGAGCAGTACTTC. The rearrangement joins TRBV5-1 to TRBJ2-7; maybe TRBD2 (7 bases). CDR3 size: 16 residues. V dropped 0 bases and J dropped 0 bases, with 13 bases sitting between them. Germline V gene lookup returns CDR1 SGHRS and CDR2 YFSETQ.

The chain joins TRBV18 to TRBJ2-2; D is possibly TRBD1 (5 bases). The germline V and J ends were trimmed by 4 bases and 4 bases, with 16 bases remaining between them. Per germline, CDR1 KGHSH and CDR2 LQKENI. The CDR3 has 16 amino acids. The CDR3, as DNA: TGTGCCAGCTCACAGATGCAGGGCCCGGTCACCGGGGAGCTGTTTTTT. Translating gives CASSQMQGPVTGELFF.

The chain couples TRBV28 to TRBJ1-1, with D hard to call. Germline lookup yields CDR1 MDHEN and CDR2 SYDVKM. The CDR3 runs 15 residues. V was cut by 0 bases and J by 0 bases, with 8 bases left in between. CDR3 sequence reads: CASSLWSRMNTEAFF. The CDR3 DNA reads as TGTGCCAGCAGTTTATGGTCCAGGATGAACACTGAAGCTTTCTTT.